This T cell receptor (beta chain) was profiled in a study of radiation and T cells in renal cell carcinoma. Whole-study results and caveats: Pretreatment tumor biopsies were lacking, so baseline clonotypes are unknown. In blood, top tumor clones expanded by 2 weeks, shrinking by 4.

Time point in this sample: blood 2 weeks post-SBRT. Treatment defined: 15 Gy SBRT to primary tumor, nephrectomy 4 weeks later. About this clone itself: Its antigen is unidentified.

Repertoires were generated with immunoSEQ multiplex PCR, while TCRdb's copy carries only in-frame clones and drops some. The sample comprises roughly 120,000 clones, more than 80% of which are singletons, and under 2.5% rests with the top ten. The V end lost 1 base, the J end lost 8 bases, and 6 bases lay between the germline ends. CDR1 and CDR2 (germline): SGHDT, YYEEEE. CDR3 size: 11 residues. The receptor comes from a woman in her fifties or sixties with renal cell carcinoma. The rearrangement links TRBV5-6 to TRBJ1-2; D is unclear. The source material was blood, sampled from a patient whose treatment included radiotherapy and nephrectomy. CDR3 sequence (DNA): TGTGCCAGCAGCTTGTCTGGAGGCTACACCTTC. Translation gives CASSLSGGYTF. Filled out from reference TRBV5-6 and TRBJ1-2, the complete variable domain reads DAGVTQSPTHLIKTRGQQVTLRCSPKSGHDTVSWYQQALGQGPQFIFQYYEEEERQRGNFPDRFSGHQFPNYSSELNVNALLLGDSALYLCASSLSGGYTFGSGTRLTVV.